Reported below is one TCR beta chain. This record belongs to a study of blood T cell repertoires in COVID-19. Study at large: Material from acute and convalescent COVID-19 was sourced from the United States, Italy and Spain. PBMCs, B-cell-depleted T cells, or T cells provided the cDNA or gDNA that made up the material.

In the authors' methods: By means of reference gene primer amplification, nucleated cell counts were estimated. The method was immunoSEQ multiplex PCR; TCRdb's version includes in-frame clones alone and lacks a portion of them. V and J calls and clone size are those listed in that table; D and trimming were worked out from the DNA. This table has about 88,000 clones, 90% appearing once. The CDR3 contains 16 residues. Germline V lookup: CDR1 SGHRS, CDR2 YFSETQ. Trimming shortened V by 4 bases and J by 1 base, and 17 bases separated the two germline ends. The receptor was isolated from a young man with COVID-19, enrolled during active disease. The chain is built from TRBV5-1 and TRBJ1-1; maybe TRBD1 (6 bases). Specimen: peripheral blood. Here the CDR3 DNA reads TGCGCCAGCAGCCCGGGACACGGGGCAGGGAACACTGAAGCTTTCTTT. Encoded protein: CASSPGHGAGNTEAFF.